These 21 T cell receptor beta chains came from one sample sequenced in a study of T cells in women clearing cervical HPV infection. The table came from immunoSEQ multiplex PCR; TCRdb's copy has only in-frame clones and leaves some out. The repertoire table contains about 46,000 clones. The specimen was blood buffy coat. The receptors were gathered from a woman aged 18-69 years with a cervical HPV16 infection that either progressed to CIN3+ or cleared (not recorded which).

As to this clone: From the germline J gene comes the end of the CDR3, since the read stops 3 residues before it. This rearrangement joins TRBV20-1 to TRBJ2-4; 9 bases line up with TRBD2. Per germline, CDR1 DFQATT and CDR2 SNEGSKA (reference sequence). There are 13 residues in the CDR3. The covered CDR3 bases are TGCAGTGCCGAGGGGAGTAGCGGGAGAAAT. It translates to CSAEGSSGRN. The CDR3 in its entirety is CSAEGSSGRNQYF.

On this clone itself: The DNA ends 3 residues before the CDR3 does, and the rest of the CDR3 is filled in from the germline J gene. The J gene is TRBJ1-2, the V gene TRBV4-2; TRBD1 matches at 7 bases. J was trimmed by 5 bases and V by 0 bases; bases with no gene match: 12. Germline V lookup: CDR1 LGHNA, CDR2 YNFKEQ. The CDR3 covers 17 residues. The sequenced part of the CDR3 DNA is TGTGCCAGCAGCCAAGAGGCGTCAGGGACAGTACCTTATGGC. Translating it yields CASSQEASGTVPYG. The CDR3 as a whole reads CASSQEASGTVPYGYTF.

Of note for this clone: The read comes to an end 3 residues before the CDR3 does, leaving the germline J gene to fill in the end. This sequence joins TRBV18 and TRBJ1-1, with TRBD1 matching 9 bases. J lost 6 bases, V lost 4 bases, and 9 bases had no gene match. The germline V gene encodes CDR1 KGHSH and CDR2 LQKENI. This CDR3 contains 15 residues. CDR3 sequence: CASSRTRDRVAEAFF. The sequenced part of the CDR3 DNA is TGTGCCAGCTCACGGACGCGGGACAGGGTTGCTGAA.

Incomplete CDR3 DNA: TGTGCCAGCAGTGAAGCCCCCCTCGGACTAGCGGGGATCCCAGATACG. It is translated as CASSEAPLGLAGIPDT. The whole CDR3 region reads CASSEAPLGLAGIPDTQYF. This chain joins TRBV6-1 and TRBJ2-3; TRBD2 agrees at 12 bases. From the germline J gene comes the end of the CDR3, since the read stops 3 residues before it. The V gene end was trimmed by 0 bases and the J gene end by 4 bases; junction bases not matched to a gene: 11. Germline V gene sequence: CDR1 MNHNS, CDR2 SASEGT. The CDR3 length is 19 residues.

In regard to this clone: The missing CDR3 end, 3 residues past where the read stops, is filled in from the germline J gene. The rearrangement uses TRBV19 and TRBJ1-2; D is possibly TRBD1 (5 bases). The length of the CDR3 is 16 residues. Per the germline V gene, CDR1 is LNHDA and CDR2 is SQIVND (reference sequence). The sequenced part of the CDR3 DNA is TGTGCCAGTACCCCTTGGAGGGAGTTATACTTGGGGGGT. This codes for CASTPWRELYLGG. The CDR3, in full, reads CASTPWRELYLGGYTF. The complete variable domain, with remaining parts taken from reference TRBV19 and TRBJ1-2, reads DGGITQSPKYLFRKEGQNVTLSCEQNLNHDAMYWYRQDPGQGLRLIYYSQIVNDFQKGDIAEGYSVSREKKESFPLTVTSAQKNPTAFYLCASTPWRELYLGGYTFGSGTRLTVV.

As regards this clone: The observed sequence ends 3 residues before the CDR3 terminus, with the missing tail filled in from the germline J gene. This chain links TRBV7-2 with TRBJ1-1, with 10 bases identical to TRBD1. Looked up from germline, CDR1 is SGHTA and CDR2 is FQGNSA. V gave up 3 bases and J gave up 1 base; unmatched junction bases: 2. There are 15 residues in the CDR3. CDR3 DNA, as far as it was read: TGTGCCAGCAGCTTCGGGACAGGGGCGAACACTGAA. Its translation: CASSFGTGANTE. The whole CDR3 is CASSFGTGANTEAFF.

A remark on this clone: The CDR3 is cut off 3 residues early in the read; its end comes from the germline J gene. V is TRBV7-9 and J is TRBJ2-7, with 11 bases that match TRBD2. CDR3 length: 14 residues. V dropped 5 bases and J dropped 4; count of bases not matched to a gene: 4. The germline V gene has CDR1 SEHNR and CDR2 FQNEAQ (reference sequence). The CDR3 reads CASSRTSGQYEQYF. The sequenced part of the CDR3 DNA is TGTGCCAGCAGCCGGACTAGCGGGCAATACGAG.

In regard to this clone: The read gets to within 3 residues of the CDR3 end, and the germline J gene fills in the rest. This chain joins TRBV7-2 and TRBJ1-5; perhaps TRBD1 as D (5 bases). With 3 bases removed from V and 3 bases from J, the gap between germline ends came to 6 bases. The CDR3 totals 13 residues. CDR1 is SGHTA, CDR2 FQGNSA, per germline. Incomplete CDR3 DNA: TGTGCCAGCAGCTTGGGGCCCAATCAGCCC. Amino acid sequence: CASSLGPNQP. The whole CDR3 region reads CASSLGPNQPQHF.

Remarks on this clone: The read falls 3 residues short of the CDR3 end, and the missing part is taken from the germline J gene. V usage is TRBV25-1 and J usage is TRBJ2-7, with TRBD2 matching 8 bases. The CDR3 extends over 14 amino acids. Germline CDR1 and CDR2: MGHDK and SYGVNS. Trimming took 5 bases from V and 3 from J; bases not matched to a gene: 6. The CDR3: CASSLAGTLYEQYF. The part of the CDR3 DNA that was read is TGTGCCAGCAGTTTAGCGGGGACCCTCTACGAG.

Comments on this clone: The CDR3 end falls 3 residues outside the read, so it is completed with the germline J gene. The chain links TRBV19 to TRBJ1-2, with 7 positions matching TRBD1. The CDR3 is 15 amino acids. Germline-derived CDR1 and CDR2 are LNHDA and SQIVND (reference sequence). The CDR3 spells CASSRRQGSTYDYTF. CDR3 DNA (partial): TGTGCCAGTAGCCGGCGACAGGGCTCTACCTACGAC.

On this clone: The read terminates 3 residues before the CDR3 end, so the remaining end is supplied by the germline J gene. The chain combines TRBV7-3 with TRBJ2-1, with 8 bases matching TRBD2. The junction had 2 bases not matched to a gene; V was cut back by 2 bases and J by 2 bases. The germline CDR1 and CDR2 sequences are SGHTA and FQGTGA. This CDR3 is built from 15 residues. The CDR3 sequence: CASSLQRGPYNEQFF. CDR3 DNA (partial): TGTGCCAGCAGCTTACAGCGGGGGCCCTACAATGAG.

About this clone itself: A junction boundary mismatches the germline segment, possibly from a read error. The CDR3 loop reads CASSPGQGDEQYF. CDR3 DNA (partial): TGTGCTAGCAGCCCTGGACAGGGGGACGAG. The V call is TRBV7-7, the J call TRBJ2-7, with 10 bases identical to TRBD1. The read ends 3 residues early relative to the CDR3; the germline J gene fills the gap. The CDR3 loop spans 13 amino acids. Germline V lookup: CDR1 SSHAT, CDR2 FNYEAQ (reference sequence).

As to this clone: With the read ending 3 residues before the CDR3 end, the germline J gene is used to fill in that end. The genes are TRBV18 and TRBJ1-2, with D perhaps TRBD1 (6 bases). Germline lookup yields CDR1 KGHSH and CDR2 LQKENI. The CDR3 has 13 residues. The CDR3 bases that were read are TGTGCCAGCTCACGACAGTTACAGGGAATC. The encoded protein is CASSRQLQGI. The full-length CDR3 reads as CASSRQLQGIYTF.

A remark on this clone: At one boundary the junction diverges from the germline segment, which might be a read error. The observed sequence ends 3 residues before the CDR3 terminus, with the missing tail filled in from the germline J gene. J is TRBJ2-3 and V is TRBV4-2; D gene uncertain. The CDR3 runs to 16 residues. Germline-derived CDR1 and CDR2 are LGHNA and YNFKEQ. CDR3 bases read: TGCGCCAGCAGCCAGCTCCCTAGTCTCCCAGCGGATACG. Amino acid sequence: CASSQLPSLPADT. The full CDR3 sequence reads CASSQLPSLPADTQYF.

Note on this clone: The sequence runs out 3 residues before the end of the CDR3; the remainder is reconstructed from the germline J gene. The rearrangement uses TRBV7-9 and TRBJ2-7; TRBD2 is a possible D gene (7 bases). CDR1 is SEHNR, CDR2 FQNEAQ, per germline (reference sequence). Trimming stripped 1 base from V and 5 bases from J, with 9 bases between. This CDR3 comprises 13 residues. The DNA read from the CDR3 is TGTGCCAGCAGCTTAGGGGGGGGCAACGAG. This gives the protein CASSLGGGNE. The complete CDR3 reads CASSLGGGNEQYF.

A note on this clone: The read ends 3 residues shy of where the CDR3 ends; the end is completed using the germline J gene. The chain joins TRBV19 to TRBJ2-2; D possibly corresponds to TRBD2 (6 bases). This CDR3 region has 14 residues. Germline lookup yields CDR1 LNHDA and CDR2 SQIVND (reference sequence). CDR3 in amino acids: CASSIRGGNSPLFF. The part of the CDR3 DNA that was read is TGTGCCAGTAGTATTAGGGGAGGCAATTCACCG. Filled out from reference TRBV19 and TRBJ2-2, the complete variable domain reads DGGITQSPKYLFRKEGQNVTLSCEQNLNHDAMYWYRQDPGQGLRLIYYSQIVNDFQKGDIAEGYSVSREKKESFPLTVTSAQKNPTAFYLCASSIRGGNSPLFFGEGSRLTVL.

Note on this clone: The CDR3 goes on 3 residues after the read ends, and that part is filled in from the germline J gene. The chain is built from TRBV6-2 or TRBV6-3 and TRBJ1-5; the match to TRBD1 covers 8 bases. With V trimmed by 4 bases and J by 7 bases, 6 bases remained unmatched. The V gene's germline CDR1 is MNHEY and CDR2 SVGEGT. The CDR3 runs to 14 residues. The part of the CDR3 DNA that was read is TGTGCCAGCAGTTCAAGACAGGGGATACAGCCC. Translating gives CASSSRQGIQP. The CDR3, in full, reads CASSSRQGIQPQHF.

Concerning this clone: The CDR3 end falls 3 residues outside the read, so it is completed with the germline J gene. This chain connects TRBV19 to TRBJ2-7; unclear D gene. CDR3 length: 14 amino acids. The germline V and J ends were trimmed by 1 base and 2 bases, with 9 bases remaining between them. Germline-derived CDR1 and CDR2 are LNHDA and SQIVND (reference sequence). CDR3 in amino acids: CASSIVGRTYEQYF. The sequenced CDR3 bases are TGTGCCAGTAGTATAGTTGGCAGAACCTACGAG.

A note on this clone: The CDR3 end is not reached by the read, which stops 3 residues before it; the germline J gene fills it in. The chain carries TRBV19 and TRBJ1-2; 7 bases line up with TRBD1. With V trimmed by 4 bases and J by 4 bases, 9 bases remained unmatched. CDR3 length equals 15 residues. Germline CDR1 reads LNHDA; CDR2 reads SQIVND (reference sequence). The CDR3 is CASSSERDSPYGYTF. CDR3 DNA, as far as it was read: TGTGCCAGTAGTAGCGAACGGGACAGCCCCTATGGC. Combining the CDR3 with reference TRBV19 and TRBJ1-2 gives the whole variable domain DGGITQSPKYLFRKEGQNVTLSCEQNLNHDAMYWYRQDPGQGLRLIYYSQIVNDFQKGDIAEGYSVSREKKESFPLTVTSAQKNPTAFYLCASSSERDSPYGYTFGSGTRLTVV.

Comment on this clone: The read ends 3 residues shy of where the CDR3 ends; the end is completed using the germline J gene. This sequence joins TRBV19 and TRBJ1-2, with 10 positions matching TRBD1. The germline V gene has CDR1 LNHDA and CDR2 SQIVND (reference sequence). This CDR3 has 13 residues. CDR3 bases read: TGTGCCACCTCGGGACAGGGGCTCTACGAC. It is translated as CATSGQGLYD. The complete CDR3 protein is CATSGQGLYDYTF.

Turning to this clone: The CDR3 end lies 3 residues beyond the end of the read and is filled in from the germline J gene. V usage is TRBV20-1 and J usage is TRBJ2-4; 11 bases align to TRBD2. This CDR3 contains 18 residues. V lost 8 bases to trimming and J lost 1 base; unmatched junction nucleotides: 16. Germline lookup yields CDR1 DFQATT and CDR2 SNEGSKA (reference sequence). The CDR3 spells CSCGAGSGGAGAKNIQYF. CDR3 bases read: TGCAGTTGCGGTGCCGGTAGCGGGGGGGCGGGGGCCAAAAACATT.